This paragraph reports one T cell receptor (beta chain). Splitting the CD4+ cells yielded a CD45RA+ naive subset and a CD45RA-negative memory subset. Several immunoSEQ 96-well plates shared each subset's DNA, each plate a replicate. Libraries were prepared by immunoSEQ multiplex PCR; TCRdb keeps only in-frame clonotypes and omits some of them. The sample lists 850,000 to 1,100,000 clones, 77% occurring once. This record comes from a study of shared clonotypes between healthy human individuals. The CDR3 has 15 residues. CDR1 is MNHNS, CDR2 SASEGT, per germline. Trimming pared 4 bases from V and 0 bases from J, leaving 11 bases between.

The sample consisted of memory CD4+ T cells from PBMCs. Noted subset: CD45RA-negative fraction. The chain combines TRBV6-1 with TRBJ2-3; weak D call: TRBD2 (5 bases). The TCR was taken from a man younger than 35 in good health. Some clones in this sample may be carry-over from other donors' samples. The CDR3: CASSGRKRSTDTQYF. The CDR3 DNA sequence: TGTGCCAGCAGTGGGCGTAAGCGGAGCACAGATACGCAGTATTTT.